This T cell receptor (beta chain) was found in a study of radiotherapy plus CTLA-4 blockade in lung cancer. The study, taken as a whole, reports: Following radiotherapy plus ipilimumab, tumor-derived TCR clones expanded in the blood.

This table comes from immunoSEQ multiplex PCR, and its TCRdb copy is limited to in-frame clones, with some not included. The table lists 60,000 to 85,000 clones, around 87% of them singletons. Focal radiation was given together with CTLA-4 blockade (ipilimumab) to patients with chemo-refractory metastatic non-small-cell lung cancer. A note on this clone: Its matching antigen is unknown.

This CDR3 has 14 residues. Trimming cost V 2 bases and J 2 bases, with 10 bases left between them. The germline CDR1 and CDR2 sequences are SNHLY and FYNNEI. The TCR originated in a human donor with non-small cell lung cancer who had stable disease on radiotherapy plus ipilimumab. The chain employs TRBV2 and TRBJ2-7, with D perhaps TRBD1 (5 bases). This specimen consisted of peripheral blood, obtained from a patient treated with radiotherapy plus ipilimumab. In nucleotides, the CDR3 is TGTGCCAGCAGTGAAAACCAGGGTACCTACGAGCAGTACTTC. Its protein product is CASSENQGTYEQYF.